This is a list of T cell receptor beta chains from one sample in a study of cytomegalovirus exposure and HLA in healthy donors. Profiled with immunoSEQ multiplex PCR; TCRdb holds only in-frame clones, not every one. The sample records more than 150,000 clones, 76% being singletons. The material sequenced was PBMCs. Receptors originate from a woman in her twenties or thirties in good health and CMV-seropositive. Each CDR3 is given with its conserved first and last residue. A D gene is named only where the DNA matches it firmly. Not all rows give a size; the values are once, few, many and, for expanded clones, a class.

cdr3_nt cdr3_aa cdr3_length j_call clone_size v_call d_call
TGTGCCAGCAGCTTACTAGCCGGAGAGACCCAGTACTTC CASSLLAGETQYF 13 TRBJ2-5 once TRBV5-4 -
TGTTCCAGCAGCAACGGGGGACAGCTAAATCAGCCCCAGCATTTT CSSSNGGQLNQPQHF 15 TRBJ1-5 few TRBV7-9 TRBD1
TGTGCCAGCAGGAGGCCAGTCTCTGGGGCCAACGTCCTGACTTTC CASRRPVSGANVLTF 15 TRBJ2-6 - TRBV7-2 -
TGTGCCAGCAGCTTAGGGCAGGGATACACAGATACGCAGTATTTT CASSLGQGYTDTQYF 15 TRBJ2-3 - TRBV7-3 -
TGTGCCAGTAAATTCAGGGGAGGGGAAGCTTTCTTT CASKFRGGEAFF 12 TRBJ1-1 - TRBV19 -
TGCGCCAGCAGCCCGTCCGGGGGGAGGCGGAATGGCTACACCTTC CASSPSGGRRNGYTF 15 TRBJ1-2 - TRBV5-1 -
TGTGCCAGCAGCGTAGGCCCAGCGGGGGCCACCTACGAGCAGTACTTC CASSVGPAGATYEQYF 16 TRBJ2-7 - TRBV9 TRBD2
TGTGCCAGCTCACCAGACATCGGTACTGAAGCTTTCTTT CASSPDIGTEAFF 13 TRBJ1-1 - TRBV18 -
TGCAGCGTTGACAGGGGGGATTACAGCGGGGAGCTGTTTTTT CSVDRGDYSGELFF 14 TRBJ2-2 - TRBV29-1 -
TGTGCCAGCAGTGAATCTTATGGCTACACCTTC CASSESYGYTF 11 TRBJ1-2 - TRBV2 -
TGTGCCAGCAGCTTACTACCCCACTTTGCCGCTGACTACGAGCAGTACTTC CASSLLPHFAADYEQYF 17 TRBJ2-7 - TRBV11-1 -
TGTGCCAGCAGTTCCCGGACGCAGGGGGGCGACACCATATATTTT CASSSRTQGGDTIYF 15 TRBJ1-3 - TRBV28 TRBD1
TGTGCCAGCAGCCTGTCGCGGGGGGGCCGCCTAAGCTCCTACGAGCAGTACTTC CASSLSRGGRLSSYEQYF 18 TRBJ2-7 - TRBV7-2 TRBD2
TGTGCCAGCAGCTCATCCGGGACAGGGCATGAATATGGCTACACCTTC CASSSSGTGHEYGYTF 16 TRBJ1-2 - TRBV7-2 TRBD1
TGTGCCAGCAGCCCGAGGACAGATAACTATGGCTACACCTTC CASSPRTDNYGYTF 14 TRBJ1-2 - TRBV9 -
TGTGCCAGCAGCAATAAGGGCGGGGGGGTATACGAGCAGTACTTC CASSNKGGGVYEQYF 15 TRBJ2-7 - TRBV21-1 -
TGTGCCAGCAGCCCGGGGACAGCTAAAGAGACCCAGTACTTC CASSPGTAKETQYF 14 TRBJ2-5 - TRBV5-4 TRBD1
TGTTCCAGCAGCTTCGGAGGGGGCACAGGGGAATCACCCCTCCACTTT CSSSFGGGTGESPLHF 16 TRBJ1-6 - TRBV7-9 TRBD1
TGTGCCAGCAGCTTAGCCCTGAACAGGGGAGCTGGAAACACCATATATTTT CASSLALNRGAGNTIYF 17 TRBJ1-3 - TRBV11-2 TRBD1
TGTGCCACCAGCCCTTGGAGGGGCCAAGGGTATGGCTACACCTTC CATSPWRGQGYGYTF 15 TRBJ1-2 - TRBV15 -
TGTGCCAGCAGCCTTTCTATGGGGGGAGCTTACGAGCAGTACTTC CASSLSMGGAYEQYF 15 TRBJ2-7 once TRBV5-4 -
TGTGCCTGCCGGGGGTTAGCGGGGCCAGATACGCAGTATTTT CACRGLAGPDTQYF 14 TRBJ2-3 - TRBV2 TRBD2
TGTGCCAGCAGCCAATCGCTTGTTCGGGTAGGCTATGGCTACACCTTC CASSQSLVRVGYGYTF 16 TRBJ1-2 - TRBV16 -
TGTGCCAGCCACCTAGGGGTTTTACGATCAAAGCAGTACTTC CASHLGVLRSKQYF 14 TRBJ2-7 - TRBV28 -
TGTGCCAGCAGCCCCGATGGGGCAGGGGCCGAGACCCAGTACTTC CASSPDGAGAETQYF 15 TRBJ2-5 - TRBV11-3 -
TGTGCCAGCAGTTCCCCAGGCGCTCCCCGTGGGACCGGGGAGCTGTTTTTT CASSSPGAPRGTGELFF 17 TRBJ2-2 once TRBV28 -